The 19 T cell receptor beta chains listed next were all sequenced from one sample in a study of cytomegalovirus exposure and HLA in healthy donors. PCR primers comprised 60 Vbeta and 13 Jbeta primers. Assay used: immunoSEQ multiplex PCR; TCRdb lists only in-frame clones, some missing. The table includes roughly 180,000 clones, 80% detected once. Sequences were obtained from PBMCs. Receptors originate from a girl aged 10 to 17 in good health and CMV-seropositive.

The CDR3 coding sequence is TGCGCCAGCAGCCAAGGTCGGGGCGGGAGGGAAAAAAACATTCAGTACTTC. Protein product: CASSQGRGGREKNIQYF. The chain carries TRBV4-3 and TRBJ2-4, with 9 bases identical to TRBD2. CDR3 length: 17 amino acids. V lost 1 base to trimming and J lost 4 bases; unmatched junction nucleotides: 8. The germline CDR1 and CDR2 sequences are LGHNA and YSLEER.

The chain uses TRBV5-1 and TRBJ2-3; TRBD1 matches at 8 bases. The trim removed 1 base at V and 4 bases at J, leaving 11 bases unmatched. The length of the CDR3 is 17 residues. The germline V gene encodes CDR1 SGHRS and CDR2 YFSETQ. CDR3 coding DNA: TGCGCCAGCAGCTTGATGGGACAGGTCTTCTCAGCAGATACGCAGTATTTT. Protein: CASSLMGQVFSADTQYF.

The V gene is TRBV7-3, the J gene TRBJ2-6; D not certain. The CDR3 has 18 residues. Trimming left V 0 bases short and J 0 bases short, with 12 bases between. Germline CDR1 reads SGHTA; CDR2 reads FQGTGA. The CDR3 DNA reads TGTGCCAGCAGCTTAACCCCCCCAGGATACTCTGGGGCCAACGTCCTGACTTTC. Protein: CASSLTPPGYSGANVLTF.

CDR3 in amino acids: CASSPSDRARTGELFF. As DNA, the CDR3 is TGCGCCAGCAGCCCTTCGGACAGGGCGAGGACCGGGGAGCTGTTTTTT. The V and J genes are TRBV5-1 and TRBJ2-2; TRBD1 matches at 8 bases. Germline V CDR1 and CDR2: SGHRS, YFSETQ. This CDR3 region has 16 residues. V shed 4 bases, J shed 5 bases, and the junction held 10 bases outside the gene matches.

The V call is TRBV5-1, the J call TRBJ1-2; a weak D match, TRBD1 (5 bases). The V end was cut by 4 bases, the J end by 0 bases, with 7 bases between. This CDR3 contains 13 residues. CDR1 and CDR2 from the germline V gene are SGHRS and YFSETQ. CDR3 coding DNA: TGCGCCAGCAGCCAGACAGCTAACTATGGCTACACCTTC. Its translation is CASSQTANYGYTF.

The chain employs TRBV5-1 and TRBJ2-4, with D unresolved. Per the germline V gene, CDR1 is SGHRS and CDR2 is YFSETQ. The V end lost 0 bases, the J end lost 5 bases, and 9 bases lay between the germline ends. CDR3 length: 14 amino acids. For the CDR3, the DNA is TGCGCCAGCAGCTTGGGATCTGGCCAAAACATTCAGTACTTC. Its translation is CASSLGSGQNIQYF.

This rearrangement joins TRBV6-1 to TRBJ1-3; no clear D. The CDR3 is 14 amino acids. The germline V and J ends were trimmed by 9 bases and 0 bases, with 12 bases remaining between them. Germline CDR1 MNHNS, CDR2 SASEGT. For the CDR3, the DNA is TGTGCCAGTGGGGAGGTACTCTCTGGAAACACCATATATTTT. It is translated as CASGEVLSGNTIYF.

The chain recombines TRBV25-1 with TRBJ2-1, with a weak D call TRBD2 (7 bases). The germline gives CDR1 MGHDK, CDR2 SYGVNS. The CDR3 has 15 amino acids. Trimming left V 4 bases short and J 8 bases short, with 18 bases between. The CDR3 DNA reads TGTGCCAGCAGTGGGCACACCCGCGGGGGCCATGAGCAGTTCTTC. This gives the protein CASSGHTRGGHEQFF. Complete variable domain (other parts from reference TRBV25-1 and TRBJ2-1): EADIYQTPRYLVIGTGKKITLECSQTMGHDKMYWYQQDPGMELHLIHYSYGVNSTEKGDLSSESTVSRIRTEHFPLTLESARPSHTSQYLCASSGHTRGGHEQFFGPGTRLTVL.

This rearrangement joins TRBV4-1 to TRBJ1-4; maybe TRBD1 (5 bases). The CDR3 has 16 amino acids. Germline V gene lookup returns CDR1 MGHRA and CDR2 YSYEKL. Between the trimmed V and J ends, which lost 3 bases and 8 bases, there was a span of 19 bases. Here the CDR3 DNA reads TGCGCCAGCAGCCAGGGAGGGACCCTTGCACGGGAAAAACTGTTTTTT. Encoded protein: CASSQGGTLAREKLFF.

The chain carries TRBV6-1 and TRBJ1-3; no reliable D call. CDR3 length: 17 amino acids. Germline loops: CDR1 MNHNS, CDR2 SASEGT. The V end was cut by 1 base, the J end by 4 bases, with 17 bases between. CDR3 sequence: CASSEDPIGSGGNTIYF. CDR3 nucleotides: TGTGCCAGCAGTGAAGACCCCATCGGAAGCGGAGGAAACACCATATATTTT.

V is TRBV30 and J is TRBJ2-5; 9 bases are shared with TRBD2. The length of the CDR3 is 15 residues. CDR1 and CDR2 from the germline V gene are GTSNPN and SVGIG (reference sequence). The V segment lost 0 bases and the J segment 4 bases; nucleotides outside the gene matches: 6. The CDR3 loop is CAWSVGVAGVETQYF. CDR3 bases: TGTGCCTGGAGTGTAGGGGTAGCGGGAGTAGAGACCCAGTACTTC.

This clone showed up just a few times. The V gene is TRBV9, the J gene TRBJ2-7; TRBD1 agrees at 8 bases. CDR3 length: 14 residues. After removal of 4 bases from V and 7 bases from J, the junction contained 10 bases not matched to a gene. Germline V gives CDR1 SGDLS, CDR2 YYNGEE. CDR3 amino acids: CASSPGTGGWEQYF. In nucleotides, the CDR3 is TGTGCCAGCAGCCCCGGGACAGGTGGTTGGGAGCAGTACTTC. Variable domain in full (rest from reference TRBV9 and TRBJ2-7): DSGVTQTPKHLITATGQRVTLRCSPRSGDLSVYWYQQSLDQGLQFLIQYYNGEERAKGNILERFSAQQFPDLHSELNLSSLELGDSALYFCASSPGTGGWEQYFGPGTRLTVT.

The chain joins TRBV19 to TRBJ2-7, with TRBD2 matching 8 bases. J lost 5 bases, V lost 5 bases, and 11 bases had no gene match. This CDR3 is built from 15 residues. The germline V gene encodes CDR1 LNHDA and CDR2 SQIVND (reference sequence). CDR3 sequence (DNA): TGTGCCAGTAGTCGTCCCGGGACTAGTACCCACGAGCAGTACTTC. This gives the protein CASSRPGTSTHEQYF.

The gene calls are TRBV6-5 and TRBJ1-3; no reliable D call. The CDR3 sequence is 14 residues long. Germline lookup yields CDR1 MNHEY and CDR2 SVGAGI. The V and J ends lost 3 bases and 0 bases respectively, with 6 bases between them. The CDR3 sequence is CASSYSLSGNTIYF. The CDR3 bases are TGTGCCAGCAGTTATAGTCTCTCTGGAAACACCATATATTTT.

This clone was detected only a few times. For the CDR3, the DNA is TGTGCCAGCAGCTTAGTTAGCGGGAGTAGAAATGAGCAGTTCTTC. Protein product: CASSLVSGSRNEQFF. This sequence joins TRBV11-3 and TRBJ2-1; 9 bases align to TRBD2. After removal of 1 base from V and 7 bases from J, the junction contained 5 bases not matched to a gene. Germline V gene data show CDR1 as SGHNT and CDR2 as YENEEA. CDR3 length: 15 residues.

V gene TRBV7-9 combines with J gene TRBJ2-7, with D perhaps matching TRBD1 (6 bases). Germline values: CDR1 SEHNR, CDR2 FQNEAQ (reference sequence). The V end was cut by 5 bases, the J end by 5 bases, with 16 bases between. This CDR3 has 14 amino acids. The CDR3, as DNA: TGTGCCAGCAGCCTGGGAACAGGGAACGACGAGCAGTACTTC. It yields the protein CASSLGTGNDEQYF.

This chain uses TRBV19 with TRBJ2-7; the match to TRBD2 covers 9 bases. The CDR3 is made up of 14 amino acids. The junction had 4 bases not matched to a gene; V was cut back by 5 bases and J by 2 bases. Germline V gives CDR1 LNHDA, CDR2 SQIVND (reference sequence). The CDR3 DNA is TGTGCCAGTAGTGCCCTAGCGGGAACCTACGAGCAGTACTTC. Amino acid sequence: CASSALAGTYEQYF.

This chain links TRBV7-2 with TRBJ2-1; TRBD2 matches 7 bases. The CDR3 runs to 17 residues. The V gene end was trimmed by 3 bases and the J gene end by 7 bases; junction bases not matched to a gene: 15. Germline V CDR1 and CDR2: SGHTA, FQGNSA. CDR3 DNA: TGTGCCAGCAGCTTGGGAGTCATAGCGGGTGGAGGGAATGAGCAGTTCTTC. It specifies CASSLGVIAGGGNEQFF.

The chain is built from TRBV19 and TRBJ2-2; D possibly corresponds to TRBD1 (5 bases). Trimming stripped 3 bases from V and 5 bases from J, with 13 bases between. The CDR3 is 15 amino acids. Germline-derived CDR1 and CDR2 are LNHDA and SQIVND (reference sequence). The CDR3 coding sequence is TGTGCCAGTAGTATTTCAGGGCTCTTTACCGGGGAGCTGTTTTTT. Protein product: CASSISGLFTGELFF.